These 25 T cell receptor beta chains came from one sample sequenced in a study of T-cell reconstitution after alpha-beta-depleted transplantation in children. This sample's TCRbeta library carried unique molecular identifier barcodes. TCRdb fed the PCR reads into MiXCR, producing one record per CDR3 protein. Of about 300,000 distinct CDR3 sequences in the sample, roughly 9.1% were seen once. Sequenced here: PBMCs, sampled before TCRalphabeta/CD19-depleted stem cell transplant. The receptors were sampled from a boy less than two years old with acute myeloid leukemia, due to receive a stem cell transplant.

There are many counts of this clonotype. The rearrangement joins TRBV28 to TRBJ1-5; 9 bases are a match to TRBD1. The junction had 8 bases not matched to a gene; V was cut back by 3 bases and J by 5 bases. Germline CDR1 and CDR2: MDHEN and SYDVKM. The length of the CDR3 is 16 residues. The CDR3 DNA is TGTGCCAGCAGTTTTCTTAGACAGGGGGGTTATCAGCCCCAGCATTTT. Translated: CASSFLRQGGYQPQHF.

In its sample, this clonotype was seen many times. The rearrangement links TRBV20-1 to TRBJ1-6; no firm D call. The CDR3 consists of 14 residues. V lost 2 bases and J 0 bases, leaving 5 bases between the germline ends. CDR1 and CDR2 from the germline V gene are DFQATT and SNEGSKA (reference sequence). The CDR3 sequence: CSARQPSYNSPLHF. The CDR3 nucleotides read TGCAGTGCTAGACAACCCTCCTATAATTCACCCCTCCACTTT.

This clonotype was seen at least ten times. The junction differs from germline at one of its ends, possibly a read error. The chain combines TRBV20-1 with TRBJ1-5; 7 bases are shared with TRBD1. Germline lookup yields CDR1 DFQATT and CDR2 SNEGSKA (reference sequence). The CDR3 covers 14 residues. The CDR3 DNA reads as TGCAGTGTTAGAAACAGGGGAAGCAATCAGCCCCAGCATTTT. This translates into CSVRNRGSNQPQHF.

For this clonotype: Just one base apart from a much larger clone, this may be a read error. The chain uses TRBV9 and TRBJ2-7; D tentatively reads TRBD1 or TRBD2 (5 bases each). This CDR3 is built from 15 residues. The V end was cut by 0 bases, the J end by 4 bases, with 14 bases between. Per germline, CDR1 SGDLS and CDR2 YYNGEE. The CDR3 is CASSVDPGLGYEQYF. The CDR3 bases are TGTGCCAGCAGCGTAGATCCGGGGCTCGGGTACGAGCAGTACTTC.

This clonotype was detected a few times. This chain joins TRBV7-9 and TRBJ2-7; possible D gene TRBD2, 5 bases. The ends were cut back, 5 bases at V and 3 bases at J, with 14 bases in the middle. CDR3 size: 14 residues. Germline CDR1 SEHNR, CDR2 FQNEAQ (reference sequence). CDR3 residues: CASSPAMRVYEQYF. The CDR3 DNA reads as TGTGCCAGCAGCCCCGCAATGAGGGTCTACGAGCAGTACTTC.

Concerning this clonotype itself: A read error is possible here, since a much larger clone lies one base away. The rearrangement links TRBV20-1 to TRBJ2-1; TRBD2 aligns across 8 bases. Germline V gives CDR1 DFQATT, CDR2 SNEGSKA (reference sequence). V lost 3 bases and J lost 9; bases outside the gene matches: 13. The CDR3 length is 15 residues. The CDR3 protein is CSASPVRGRYFEQFF. The CDR3 bases are TGCAGTGCTAGCCCAGTTCGCGGGAGGTATTTTGAGCAGTTCTTC.

The table lists this clonotype with many counts. The chain recombines TRBV7-6 with TRBJ2-5; no reliable D call. Germline V CDR1 and CDR2: SGHVS, FNYEAQ. This CDR3 comprises 16 residues. V lost 2 bases and J lost 2, with 15 bases in between. CDR3 residues: CASSLSRLEPQETQYF. The CDR3 DNA reads as TGTGCCAGCAGCTTATCACGACTGGAGCCTCAAGAGACCCAGTACTTC.

This clonotype was observed many times. The chain links TRBV7-9 to TRBJ2-1; weak D call: TRBD1 (5 bases). Germline CDR1 reads SEHNR; CDR2 reads FQNEAQ (reference sequence). The CDR3 extends over 14 amino acids. With 5 bases removed from V and 3 bases from J, the gap between germline ends came to 11 bases. The CDR3 nucleotides read TGTGCCAGCAGCCTCGCCCAGGGCTACAATGAGCAGTTCTTC. This sequence encodes CASSLAQGYNEQFF.

This clonotype appeared many times. The chain couples TRBV5-5 to TRBJ2-5, with D maybe TRBD2 (5 bases). Germline CDR1 and CDR2: SGHKS and YYEKEE (reference sequence). The CDR3 totals 14 residues. V was trimmed by 4 bases and J by 5 bases, leaving 15 bases between them. CDR3 coding DNA: TGTGCCAGCAGCACGGACTTGAAAAGGGAGACCCAGTACTTC. Encoded protein: CASSTDLKRETQYF.

CDR3 in amino acids: CASSWDRGRLIGDTQYF. The CDR3 DNA reads TGCGCCAGCAGCTGGGACAGGGGGCGATTAATCGGGGATACGCAGTATTTT. The chain carries TRBV5-1 and TRBJ2-3, with TRBD1 matching 12 bases. Unmatched junction bases numbered 11, after V lost 3 bases and J lost 6 bases. Germline V lookup: CDR1 SGHRS, CDR2 YFSETQ. There are 17 residues in the CDR3.

The chain carries TRBV29-1 and TRBJ2-3; weak D call: TRBD2 (6 bases). The V and J ends lost 1 base and 4 bases respectively, with 12 bases between them. CDR1 is SQVTM and CDR2 is ANQGSEA in the germline V gene. This CDR3 has 14 amino acids. In nucleotides, the CDR3 is TGCAGCGTTGAAGGTCCGGGAGCACCAGATACGCAGTATTTT. Protein product: CSVEGPGAPDTQYF.

This chain connects TRBV12-3 or TRBV12-4 to TRBJ2-7; 13 nucleotides agree with TRBD2. The ends lost 6 bases at V and 4 bases at J; junction bases unmatched: 9. The CDR3 length is 16 residues. The CDR3 is CASSPRTSGSKYEQYF. In DNA, the CDR3 is TGTGCCAGCAGCCCCCGGACTAGCGGGAGCAAGTACGAGCAGTACTTC.

This clonotype has at least ten counts. V gene TRBV3-1 combines with J gene TRBJ1-4; 9 bases are a match to TRBD1. V lost 3 bases, J lost 5 bases, and 4 bases stayed unmatched. Germline loops: CDR1 LGHDT, CDR2 YNNKEL (reference sequence). There are 15 residues in the CDR3. The CDR3 here is CASSQVGTGNEKLFF. The CDR3 nucleotides are TGTGCCAGCAGCCAGGTGGGGACAGGGAATGAAAAACTGTTTTTT.

This clonotype was observed at least ten times. This chain uses TRBV6-2 or TRBV6-3 with TRBJ2-2; D is undetermined. V was pared by 7 bases and J by 2 bases, with 5 bases between. This CDR3 has 12 residues. Germline CDR1 reads MNHEY; CDR2 reads SVGEGT. In nucleotides, the CDR3 is TGTGCCAGCATCCTAAACACCGGGGAGCTGTTTTTT. It translates to CASILNTGELFF.

This clonotype came up many times. This chain links TRBV5-1 with TRBJ1-1; D is uncertain. Trimming removed 0 bases from V and 11 bases from J, with 11 bases in between. This CDR3 contains 12 residues. The germline CDR1 and CDR2 sequences are SGHRS and YFSETQ. The CDR3 nucleotides read TGCGCCAGCAGCTTGGGAGGGCGCGAGGCTTTCTTT. This encodes CASSLGGREAFF. Complete variable domain (other parts from reference TRBV5-1 and TRBJ1-1): KAGVTQTPRYLIKTRGQQVTLSCSPISGHRSVSWYQQTPGQGLQFLFEYFSETQRNKGNFPGRFSGRQFSNSRSEMNVSTLELGDSALYLCASSLGGREAFFGQGTRLTVV.

At least ten counts were recorded for this clonotype. The CDR3 loop is CASSYSPGLAAGIQYF. In DNA, the CDR3 is TGTGCCAGCAGTTACTCTCCGGGACTAGCGGCGGGCATTCAGTACTTC. The chain links TRBV27 to TRBJ2-4; 11 bases line up with TRBD2. V lost 4 bases and J lost 9; bases outside the gene matches: 11. The CDR3 sequence is 16 residues long. From germline, CDR1 is MNHEY and CDR2 SMNVEV (reference sequence).

This clonotype has a handful of counts. The chain combines TRBV13 with TRBJ2-5, with 7 positions matching TRBD1. This CDR3 has 14 amino acids. Germline values: CDR1 PRHDT, CDR2 FYEKMQ (reference sequence). The V gene end was trimmed by 4 bases and the J gene end by 2 bases; junction bases not matched to a gene: 4. CDR3 amino acids: CASSSSQGQETQYF. CDR3 nucleotides: TGTGCCAGCAGCTCCTCACAGGGGCAAGAGACCCAGTACTTC.

The chain recombines TRBV18 with TRBJ2-1; the D gene is possibly TRBD2 (5 bases). Per germline, CDR1 KGHSH and CDR2 LQKENI. The CDR3 is 13 amino acids. Trimming took 4 bases from V and 7 from J, leaving 11 bases between them. The CDR3 region is CASSLRGGNEQFF. The CDR3 DNA reads TGTGCCAGCTCACTCCGGGGTGGGAATGAGCAGTTCTTC.

This clonotype showed up many times. The CDR3 coding sequence is TGCGCCAGCAGCTTGGGACAGCGGGTAAACCACGAGCAGTACTTC. This translates into CASSLGQRVNHEQYF. The chain recombines TRBV5-1 with TRBJ2-7; a weak D match, TRBD2 (6 bases). Trimming removed 0 bases from V and 5 bases from J, with 15 bases in between. Germline loops: CDR1 SGHRS, CDR2 YFSETQ. The CDR3 extends over 15 amino acids.

The chain is built from TRBV12-3 or TRBV12-4 and TRBJ2-2; D unclear. V lost 7 bases to trimming and J lost 7 bases, with 16 bases between them. The CDR3 has 14 amino acids. In DNA, the CDR3 is TGTGCCAGCACCCCGTTCGGGTTAGGCGGGGAGCTGTTTTTT. It is translated as CASTPFGLGGELFF.

At least ten counts were recorded for this clonotype. The rearrangement uses TRBV27 and TRBJ2-1, with D maybe TRBD1 (7 bases). V gave up 3 bases and J gave up 5 bases, with 11 bases separating them. The CDR3 loop spans 14 amino acids. The germline V gene has CDR1 MNHEY and CDR2 SMNVEV (reference sequence). The CDR3 region has the DNA TGTGCCAGCAGTTTTGGAGGGGGCAACAATGAGCAGTTCTTC. Its translation: CASSFGGGNNEQFF.

In the case of this clonotype: Possible read error: a much larger clone is one base away. The CDR3 protein is CASSQARRLSGYTF. The CDR3 DNA sequence: TGTGCCAGCAGCCAAGCCAGGCGGTTGAGTGGCTACACCTTC. The chain couples TRBV4-2 to TRBJ1-2; D call uncertain. With 1 base removed from V and 7 bases from J, the gap between germline ends came to 13 bases. CDR1 and CDR2 (germline): LGHNA, YNFKEQ. The CDR3 runs to 14 residues.

The J gene is TRBJ2-2, the V gene TRBV28; a weak D match, TRBD1 (6 bases). V was trimmed by 2 bases and J by 0 bases, leaving 10 bases between them. The CDR3 has 16 residues. The V gene's germline CDR1 is MDHEN and CDR2 SYDVKM. For the CDR3, the DNA is TGTGCCAGCAGTTTACTCGGGACACCGAACACCGGGGAGCTGTTTTTT. Translation gives CASSLLGTPNTGELFF.

This clonotype was counted ten times or more. V usage is TRBV19 and J usage is TRBJ2-3; 9 nucleotides agree with TRBD1. V was clipped by 3 bases and J by 2 bases; unmatched bases: 3. CDR1 and CDR2 from the germline V gene are LNHDA and SQIVND (reference sequence). The CDR3 has 15 amino acids. In DNA, the CDR3 is TGTGCCAGTAGTATGGGGACAGGGAACACAGATACGCAGTATTTT. It encodes CASSMGTGNTDTQYF. Variable domain in full (rest from reference TRBV19 and TRBJ2-3): DGGITQSPKYLFRKEGQNVTLSCEQNLNHDAMYWYRQDPGQGLRLIYYSQIVNDFQKGDIAEGYSVSREKKESFPLTVTSAQKNPTAFYLCASSMGTGNTDTQYFGPGTRLTVL.

This clonotype was counted at least ten times. This rearrangement joins TRBV29-1 to TRBJ2-7, with 7 nucleotides matching TRBD2. The germline CDR1 and CDR2 sequences are SQVTM and ANQGSEA. V was clipped by 5 bases and J by 6 bases; unmatched bases: 10. The CDR3 is made up of 13 amino acids. The CDR3 protein is CSVSGLGDSEQYF. CDR3 sequence (DNA): TGCAGCGTTTCAGGACTAGGTGACAGCGAGCAGTACTTC.